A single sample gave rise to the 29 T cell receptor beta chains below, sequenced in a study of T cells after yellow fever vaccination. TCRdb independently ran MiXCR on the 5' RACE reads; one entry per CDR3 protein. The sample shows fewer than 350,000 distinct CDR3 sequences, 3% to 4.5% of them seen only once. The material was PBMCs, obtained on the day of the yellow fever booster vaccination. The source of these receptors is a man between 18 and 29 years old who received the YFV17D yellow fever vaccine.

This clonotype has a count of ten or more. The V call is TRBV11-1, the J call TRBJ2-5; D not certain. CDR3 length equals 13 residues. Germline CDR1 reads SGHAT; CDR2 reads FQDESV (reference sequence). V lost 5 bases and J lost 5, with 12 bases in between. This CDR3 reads CASSVQYWETQYF. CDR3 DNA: TGTGCCAGCAGCGTCCAGTATTGGGAGACCCAGTACTTC.

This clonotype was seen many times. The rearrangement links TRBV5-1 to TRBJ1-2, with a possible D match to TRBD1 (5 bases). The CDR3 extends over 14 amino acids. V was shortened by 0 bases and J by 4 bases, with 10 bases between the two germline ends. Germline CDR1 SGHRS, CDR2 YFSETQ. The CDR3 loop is CASSLDVGLYGYTF. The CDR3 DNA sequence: TGCGCCAGCAGCTTGGATGTGGGGCTCTATGGCTACACCTTC.

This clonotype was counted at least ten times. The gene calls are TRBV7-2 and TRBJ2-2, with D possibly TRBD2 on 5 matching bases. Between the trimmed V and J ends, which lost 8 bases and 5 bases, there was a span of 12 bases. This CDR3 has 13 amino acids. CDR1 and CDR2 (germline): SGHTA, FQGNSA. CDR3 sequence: CASSGRGTGELFF. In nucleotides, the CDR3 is TGTGCCAGCTCGGGCCGCGGGACCGGGGAGCTGTTTTTT.

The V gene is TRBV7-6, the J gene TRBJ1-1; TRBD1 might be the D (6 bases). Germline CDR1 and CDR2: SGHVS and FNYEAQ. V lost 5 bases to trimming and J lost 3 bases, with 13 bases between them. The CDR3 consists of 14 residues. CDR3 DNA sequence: TGTGCCAGCAGCCCCTCCGGACAGCACACTGAAGCTTTCTTT. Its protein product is CASSPSGQHTEAFF.

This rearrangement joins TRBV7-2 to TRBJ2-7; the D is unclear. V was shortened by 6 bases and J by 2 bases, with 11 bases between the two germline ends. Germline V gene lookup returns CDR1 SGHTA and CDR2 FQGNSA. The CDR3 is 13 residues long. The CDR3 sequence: CASSSLGPYEQYF. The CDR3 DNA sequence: TGTGCCAGCAGTTCCTTAGGCCCCTACGAGCAGTACTTC.

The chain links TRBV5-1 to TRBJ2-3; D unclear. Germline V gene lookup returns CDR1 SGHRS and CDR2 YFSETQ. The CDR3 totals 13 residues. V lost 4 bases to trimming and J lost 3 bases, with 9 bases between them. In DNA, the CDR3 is TGCGCCAGCAGCGACTGGGGTACAGATACGCAGTATTTT. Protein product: CASSDWGTDTQYF.

The CDR3 coding sequence is TGTGCCACCAGTGAGCAGGGGGGCAATGAGCAGTTCTTC. This encodes CATSEQGGNEQFF. The chain has TRBV24-1 and TRBJ2-1; possible D gene TRBD1, 7 bases. Deletions cut 4 bases from V and 6 bases from J, with 9 bases between. The CDR3 length is 13 residues. From germline, CDR1 is KGHDR and CDR2 SFDVKD.

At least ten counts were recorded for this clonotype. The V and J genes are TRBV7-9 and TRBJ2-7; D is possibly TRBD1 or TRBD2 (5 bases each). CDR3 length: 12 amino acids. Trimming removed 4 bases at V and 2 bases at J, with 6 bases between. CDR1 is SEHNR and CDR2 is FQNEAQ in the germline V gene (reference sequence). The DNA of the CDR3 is TGTGCCAGCAGCTGGGGGACCTACGAGCAGTACGTC. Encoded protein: CASSWGTYEQYV.

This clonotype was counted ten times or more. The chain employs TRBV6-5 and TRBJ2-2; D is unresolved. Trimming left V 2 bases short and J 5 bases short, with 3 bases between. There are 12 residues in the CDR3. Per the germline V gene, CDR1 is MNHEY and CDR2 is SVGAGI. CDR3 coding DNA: TGTGCCAGCAGTTACGGAACCGGGGAGCTGTTTTTT. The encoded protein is CASSYGTGELFF.

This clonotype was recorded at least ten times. The CDR3 sequence: CASRLLAGAYNEQFF. For the CDR3, the DNA is TGTGCCAGCAGACTGCTAGCGGGGGCTTACAATGAGCAGTTCTTC. The rearrangement uses TRBV28 and TRBJ2-1; 10 nucleotides agree with TRBD2. The CDR3 is made up of 15 amino acids. Losses at the gene ends were 6 bases for V and 4 bases for J; bases not matched to a gene: 6. Germline V gene lookup returns CDR1 MDHEN and CDR2 SYDVKM. The full variable domain, its missing parts supplied by reference TRBV28 and TRBJ2-1, is DVKVTQSSRYLVKRTGEKVFLECVQDMDHENMFWYRQDPGLGLRLIYFSYDVKMKEKGDIPEGYSVSREKKERFSLILESASTNQTSMYLCASRLLAGAYNEQFFGPGTRLTVL.

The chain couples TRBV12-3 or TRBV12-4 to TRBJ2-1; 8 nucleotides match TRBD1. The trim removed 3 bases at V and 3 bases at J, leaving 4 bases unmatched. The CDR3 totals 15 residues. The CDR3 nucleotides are TGTGCCAGCAGTTTCGTGACAGGGGTCTACAATGAGCAGTTCTTC. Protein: CASSFVTGVYNEQFF.

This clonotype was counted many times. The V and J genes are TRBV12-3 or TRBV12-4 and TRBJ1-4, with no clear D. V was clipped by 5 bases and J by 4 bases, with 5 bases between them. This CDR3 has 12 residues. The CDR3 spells CASSRFNEKLFF. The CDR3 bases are TGTGCCAGCAGTCGGTTTAATGAAAAACTGTTTTTT.

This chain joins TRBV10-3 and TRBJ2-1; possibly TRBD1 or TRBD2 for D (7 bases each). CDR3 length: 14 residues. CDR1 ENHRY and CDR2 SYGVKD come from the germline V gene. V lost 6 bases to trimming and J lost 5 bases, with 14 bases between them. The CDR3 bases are TGTGCCATCAGCCCCAGGGGGGGGGACAATGAGCAGTTCTTC. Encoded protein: CAISPRGGDNEQFF.

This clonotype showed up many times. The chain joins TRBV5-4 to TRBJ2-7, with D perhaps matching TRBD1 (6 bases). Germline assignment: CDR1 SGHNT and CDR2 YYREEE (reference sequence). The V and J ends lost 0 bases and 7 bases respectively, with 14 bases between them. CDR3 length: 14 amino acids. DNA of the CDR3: TGTGCCAGCAGCTTGGAGGCAGGGGCAAGGGAGCAGTACTTC. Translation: CASSLEAGAREQYF.

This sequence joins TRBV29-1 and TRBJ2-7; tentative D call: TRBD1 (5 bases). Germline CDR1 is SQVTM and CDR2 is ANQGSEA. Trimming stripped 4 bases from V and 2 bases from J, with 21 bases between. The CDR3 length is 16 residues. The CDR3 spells CSVVLFANRLAYEQYV. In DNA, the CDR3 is TGCAGCGTTGTCCTTTTTGCAAACAGGCTTGCCTACGAGCAGTACGTC.

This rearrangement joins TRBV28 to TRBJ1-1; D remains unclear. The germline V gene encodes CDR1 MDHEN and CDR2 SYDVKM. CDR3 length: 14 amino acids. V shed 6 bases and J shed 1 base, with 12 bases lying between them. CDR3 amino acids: CASSATVPNTEAFF. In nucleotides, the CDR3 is TGTGCCAGCAGCGCGACGGTTCCGAACACTGAAGCTTTCTTT.

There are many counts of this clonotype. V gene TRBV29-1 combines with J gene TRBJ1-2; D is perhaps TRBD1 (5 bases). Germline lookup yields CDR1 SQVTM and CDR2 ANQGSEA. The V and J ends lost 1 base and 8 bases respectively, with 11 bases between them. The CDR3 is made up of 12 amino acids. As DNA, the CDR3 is TGCAGCGTTGAAGGAGGGGCACTGGGCTACACCTTC. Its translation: CSVEGGALGYTF. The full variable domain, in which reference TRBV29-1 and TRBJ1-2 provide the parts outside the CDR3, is SAVISQKPSRDICQRGTSLTIQCQVDSQVTMMFWYRQQPGQSLTLIATANQGSEATYESGFVIDKFPISRPNLTFSTLTVSNMSPEDSSIYLCSVEGGALGYTFGSGTRLTVV.

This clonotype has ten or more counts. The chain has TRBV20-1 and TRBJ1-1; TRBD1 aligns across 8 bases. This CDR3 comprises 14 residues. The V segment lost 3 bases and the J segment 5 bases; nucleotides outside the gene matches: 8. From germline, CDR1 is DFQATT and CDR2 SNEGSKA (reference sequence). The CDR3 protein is CSASGRTGSTEAFF. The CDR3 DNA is TGCAGTGCTAGTGGTCGGACAGGGAGTACTGAAGCTTTCTTT.

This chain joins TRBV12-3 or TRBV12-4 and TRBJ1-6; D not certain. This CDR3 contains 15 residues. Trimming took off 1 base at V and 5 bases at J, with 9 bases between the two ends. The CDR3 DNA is TGTGCCAGCAGTTTAGGGTACGGACATAATTCACCCCTCCACTTT. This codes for CASSLGYGHNSPLHF.

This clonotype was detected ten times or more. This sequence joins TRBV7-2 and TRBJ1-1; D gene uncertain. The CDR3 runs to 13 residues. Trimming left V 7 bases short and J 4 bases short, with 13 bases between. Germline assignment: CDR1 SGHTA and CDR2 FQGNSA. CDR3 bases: TGTGCCAGCACCACTGCCGTCGGCACTGAAGCTTTCTTT. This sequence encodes CASTTAVGTEAFF.

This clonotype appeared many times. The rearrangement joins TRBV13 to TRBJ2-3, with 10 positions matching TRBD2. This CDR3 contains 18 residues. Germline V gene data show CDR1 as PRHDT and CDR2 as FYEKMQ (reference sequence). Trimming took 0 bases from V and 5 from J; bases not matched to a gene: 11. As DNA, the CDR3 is TGTGCCAGCAGCTTAGGGGAGGTTAGCGGGGGGAGGAGAGATACGCAGTATTTT. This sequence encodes CASSLGEVSGGRRDTQYF.

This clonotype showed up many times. CDR3 in amino acids: CSAEGETQYF. The CDR3 coding sequence is TGCAGCGCGGAGGGGGAGACCCAGTACTTC. This chain connects TRBV29-1 to TRBJ2-5; D is perhaps TRBD2 (6 bases). This CDR3 has 10 residues. From germline, CDR1 is SQVTM and CDR2 ANQGSEA. V lost 7 bases and J lost 5, with 8 bases in between.

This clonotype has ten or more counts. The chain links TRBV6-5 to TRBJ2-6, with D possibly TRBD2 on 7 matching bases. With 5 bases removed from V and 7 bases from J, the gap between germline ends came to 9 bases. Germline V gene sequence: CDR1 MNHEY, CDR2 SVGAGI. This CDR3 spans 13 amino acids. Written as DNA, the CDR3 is TGTGCCAGCAGTGGGGGGGCAGCCAACGTCCTGACTTTC. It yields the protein CASSGGAANVLTF.

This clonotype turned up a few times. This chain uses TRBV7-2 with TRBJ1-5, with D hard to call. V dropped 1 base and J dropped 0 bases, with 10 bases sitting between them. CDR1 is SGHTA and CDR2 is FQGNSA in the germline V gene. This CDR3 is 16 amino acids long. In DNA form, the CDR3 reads TGTGCCAGCAGCTTAGTGGGCACCTATAGCAATCAGCCCCAGCATTTT. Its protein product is CASSLVGTYSNQPQHF.

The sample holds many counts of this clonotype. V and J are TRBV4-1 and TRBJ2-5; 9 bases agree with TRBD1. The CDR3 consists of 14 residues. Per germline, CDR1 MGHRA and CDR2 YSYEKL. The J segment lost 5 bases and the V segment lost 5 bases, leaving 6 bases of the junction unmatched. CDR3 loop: CASSSGTGWETQYF. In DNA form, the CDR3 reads TGCGCCAGCAGCTCCGGGACAGGGTGGGAGACCCAGTACTTC.

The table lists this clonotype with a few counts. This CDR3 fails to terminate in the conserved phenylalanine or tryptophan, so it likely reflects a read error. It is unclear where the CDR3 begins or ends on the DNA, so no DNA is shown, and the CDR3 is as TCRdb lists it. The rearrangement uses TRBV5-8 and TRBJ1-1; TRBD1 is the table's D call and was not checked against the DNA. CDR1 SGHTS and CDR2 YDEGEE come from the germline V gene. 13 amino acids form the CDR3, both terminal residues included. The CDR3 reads CASSSLRGARSQV.

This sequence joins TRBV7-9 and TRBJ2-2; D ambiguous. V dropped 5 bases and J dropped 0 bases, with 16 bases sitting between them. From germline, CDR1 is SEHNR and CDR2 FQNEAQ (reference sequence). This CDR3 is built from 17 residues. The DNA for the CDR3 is TGTGCCAGCAGCGTAGAAGATGGCAGGTCGAACACCGGGGAGCTGTTTTTT. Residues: CASSVEDGRSNTGELFF. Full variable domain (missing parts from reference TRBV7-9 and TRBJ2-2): DTGVSQNPRHKITKRGQNVTFRCDPISEHNRLYWYRQTLGQGPEFLTYFQNEAQLEKSRLLSDRFSAERPKGSFSTLEIQRTEQGDSAMYLCASSVEDGRSNTGELFFGEGSRLTVL.

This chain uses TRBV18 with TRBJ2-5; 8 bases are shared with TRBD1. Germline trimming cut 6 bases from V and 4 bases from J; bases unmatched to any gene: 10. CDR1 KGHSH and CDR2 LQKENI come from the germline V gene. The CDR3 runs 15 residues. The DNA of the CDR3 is TGTGCCAGCTCTACACCCACTCAGGGGGCAGAGACCCAGTACTTC. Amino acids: CASSTPTQGAETQYF.

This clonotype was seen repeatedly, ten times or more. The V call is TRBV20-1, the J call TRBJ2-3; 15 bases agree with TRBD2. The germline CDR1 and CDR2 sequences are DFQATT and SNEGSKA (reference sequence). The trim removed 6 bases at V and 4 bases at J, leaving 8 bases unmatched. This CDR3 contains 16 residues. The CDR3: CSASGLAGGQADTQYF. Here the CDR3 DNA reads TGCAGTGCCAGCGGACTAGCGGGGGGGCAGGCAGATACGCAGTATTTT.